These 8 T cell receptor beta chains were all obtained from the same sample, sequenced in a study of T cells in Graves' hyperthyroidism and ophthalmopathy. Researchers took RNA transcripts and amplified the TCR beta CDR3 regions from them. TCR CDR3 regions were first amplified by RT-PCR with HTBI primers. TCRdb recomputed calls from the multiplex PCR reads with MiXCR, one row per CDR3 protein. The sample carries 350,000 to 400,000 distinct CDR3 sequences, over 15% recorded once. Sequenced: blood. The receptors were gathered from a young woman with Graves' hyperthyroidism.

This clonotype was recorded many times. The V gene is TRBV20-1, the J gene TRBJ1-3; D is possibly TRBD1 (5 bases). In germline, CDR1 is DFQATT, CDR2 SNEGSKA (reference sequence). This CDR3 is 13 amino acids long. Trimming stripped 3 bases from V and 1 base from J, with 7 bases between. The CDR3 protein is CSARGGSGNTIYF. DNA of the CDR3: TGCAGTGCTAGGGGGGGGTCTGGAAACACCATATATTTT.

This clonotype was seen at least ten times. This chain uses TRBV20-1 with TRBJ1-2; no definite D call. CDR1 is DFQATT and CDR2 is SNEGSKA in the germline V gene (reference sequence). The V end lost 3 bases, the J end lost 0 bases, and 14 bases lay between the germline ends. This CDR3 comprises 15 residues. The CDR3 DNA reads TGCAGTGCTAGTCGTTCGGCGGAAGCTAACTATGGCTACACCTTC. Translating it yields CSASRSAEANYGYTF.

Many counts were recorded for this clonotype. The chain employs TRBV6-1 and TRBJ1-1; TRBD1 matches at 8 bases. Germline V gives CDR1 MNHNS, CDR2 SASEGT. The V segment lost 7 bases and the J segment 1 base; nucleotides outside the gene matches: 5. The CDR3 loop spans 14 amino acids. For the CDR3, the DNA is TGTGCCAGCAAAAACAGGGGGGAGAACACTGAAGCTTTCTTT. Protein: CASKNRGENTEAFF.

This clonotype was seen a handful of times. The chain employs TRBV9 and TRBJ1-1, with D possibly TRBD1 on 5 matching bases. This CDR3 contains 16 residues. From germline, CDR1 is SGDLS and CDR2 YYNGEE. The ends were cut back, 4 bases at V and 0 bases at J, with 16 bases in the middle. CDR3 region: CASSPGGGSLNTEAFF. The DNA of the CDR3 is TGTGCCAGCAGCCCCGGGGGGGGGTCCCTGAACACTGAAGCTTTCTTT.

The table lists this clonotype with many counts. The gene calls are TRBV24-1 and TRBJ2-5; 9 bases agree with TRBD1. V dropped 4 bases and J dropped 2; count of bases not matched to a gene: 7. Germline CDR1 and CDR2: KGHDR and SFDVKD. This CDR3 spans 16 amino acids. CDR3 loop: CATSDPGTGLQETQYF. The CDR3 bases are TGTGCCACCAGTGACCCCGGGACAGGGTTACAAGAGACCCAGTACTTC.

A word on this clonotype: A read error may be the cause here, since a much bigger clone is one base away. V is TRBV10-3 and J is TRBJ1-1; D gene ambiguous. Germline V CDR1 and CDR2: ENHRY, SYGVKD. V lost 10 bases to trimming and J lost 8 bases, with 17 bases between them. This CDR3 has 12 residues. CDR3 region: CASISLGSEAFF. Written as DNA, the CDR3 is TGTGCCAGCATTTCCCTGGGGTCCGAAGCTTTCTTT.

This clonotype was seen at least ten times. The CDR3 region is CASSSEVGTRHTEAFF. Here the CDR3 DNA reads TGCGCCAGCAGCTCCGAGGTTGGCACCCGTCACACTGAAGCTTTCTTT. V usage is TRBV5-1 and J usage is TRBJ1-1; D is uncertain. The CDR3 consists of 16 residues. Trimming took off 3 bases at V and 3 bases at J, with 18 bases between the two ends. CDR1 and CDR2 (germline): SGHRS, YFSETQ.

This clonotype was counted at least ten times. The V and J genes are TRBV20-1 and TRBJ1-5, with D perhaps matching TRBD1 (5 bases). Between the trimmed V and J ends, which lost 4 bases and 7 bases, there was a span of 11 bases. Germline CDR1 DFQATT, CDR2 SNEGSKA (reference sequence). This CDR3 contains 12 residues. The CDR3 here is CSATYQGQPQHF. The CDR3 bases are TGCAGTGCTACCTACCAGGGACAGCCCCAGCATTTT.